What follows is one T cell receptor beta chain and its context. Its antigen is unknown. Here the CDR3 omits its conserved ending phenylalanine or tryptophan, so a read error is the likely source. Starting from 350 to 500 ng RNA, TCR libraries were constructed with the Immunoverse kit using molecular barcoded adaptors that cover the alpha/delta and beta/gamma chains. TCR library preparation used the same RNA that was used for transcriptome sequencing. Sequencing of TCR libraries was carried out on an Illumina HiSeq 4000 with 2 x 150 cycles. Processing in the source paper ran as follows. With MiXCR, TCR reads were aligned to human V, D, J and C references and assembled into CDR3 clonotypes, with quality filtering and error correction included. The tcR package in R was used to analyze clonotype counts and gene usage diversity. Raw mapping reads were checked after the RNA-seq reads had been mapped by STAR aligner version 2.5.3a onto the human GRCh37 genome. IR-seq fastq files were randomly downsampled with Seqtk 1.3 to test the effect of sequencing depth on detected clonotypes. TCRdb passed the public sequencing reads through fastp at Q25 and MiXCR, retaining productive beta sequences. Rows merge per CDR3 protein into single entries with the most common DNA and genes. The V and J calls follow TCRdb's processing rather than the paper's. This sample lists approximately 150,000 distinct CDR3 sequences; approximately 13% were detected once. The leading ten clones occupy about 8.6% of the sample.

For CDR1 and CDR2, the germline V gene lists WSHSY and SAAADI. The CDR3 contains 14 residues when both ends are counted. The entry retains the CDR3 DNA only, 42 bases that are in frame from base 1. Every patient had bone marrow sampled at the time of active disease. Ficoll-Hypaque density gradient centrifugation was used to isolate the bone marrow mononuclear cells. To remove myeloma plasma cells, the cells were labeled with CD138 magnetic microbeads on a MACS separator, and CD138-negative cells were then collected by negative selection. Purity of the isolated cells was checked by flow cytometry on an Attune NxT using CD138 antibodies. TRIzol reagent was used to extract total RNA, which was then quantified with a NanoDrop spectrophotometer. For each patient, the CD138-negative bone marrow sample underwent paired RNA-seq and IR-seq. The data were obtained in a study of read filtering for tumor transcriptome and immune sequencing (dated by TCRdb to the early 2020s). Turning to the overall study: The cohort was composed of roughly 18 male and approximately 15 female patients, with a mean age of approximately 66 years and an age range of roughly 40 to 85. Under revised international staging, about 8 patients fell into R-ISS I, some 15 into R-ISS II and six or seven into R-ISS III. After DNase treatment, whole-transcriptome libraries were prepared with the TruSeq RNA Access Library Prep Kit. Per sample, about 3.5 to 11 million TCR-region mapped reads were obtained with IR-seq, compared with only about 80 to 1,400 with RNA-seq. The study compared TCR repertoires from targeted immune repertoire sequencing and bulk whole-transcriptome sequencing run on the same bone marrow samples. A main aim was a read-filtering strategy for immune repertoire data, specifically whether clonotypes supported by a single read should be removed. General conclusions and limits of the study: The correlation between IR-seq and RNA-seq shared clonotype proportions rose when single-read clonotypes were removed. The sorted CD138-negative fraction was composed of a mixed bone marrow immune population rather than of purified T cells. Compared with RNA-seq, IR-seq captured clonotypes at much greater depth and more reliably, and a smaller IR-seq throughput was enough to identify most of the shared clonotypes. Single-read clonotypes made up around 82% of clonotypes but roughly 3.2% of total reads in IR-seq, and just under 75% of clonotypes and about 45% of reads in RNA-seq.

Sequencing was done on a sample of a population of CD138-negative cells sorted from bone marrow. In the paper's terms, the cell subset or site label means: bone marrow mononuclear cells depleted of CD138+ plasma/myeloma cells by negative magnetic selection. Recombination linked TRBV10-2 to TRBJ2-3; the D gene lacks a confident call. The TCR originated in a donor aged 40 or over with multiple myeloma. The CDR3 protein sequence reads: CASNSRSGTDAQYS. The nucleotides are TGCGCCAGCAACAGTCGATCGGGCACAGATGCGCAGTATTCT.